Below, 14 T cell receptor beta chains from the same sample are listed, as sequenced in a study of blood T cell repertoires in COVID-19. The repertoire was sequenced with immunoSEQ multiplex PCR; TCRdb's copy has only in-frame clones and lacks some. This repertoire shows roughly 150,000 clones, 84% found once; its top ten account for over 8%. Sequenced: peripheral blood. These receptors were taken from a woman aged 45-59 years with acute or convalescent COVID-19.

The chain has TRBV5-4 and TRBJ2-5; TRBD2 agrees at 10 bases. Germline CDR1 SGHNT, CDR2 YYREEE (reference sequence). This CDR3 has 16 residues. V dropped 3 bases and J dropped 1; count of bases not matched to a gene: 6. The CDR3 DNA reads as TGTGCCAGCAGCTCCGGACTAGCGGAACCCCAAGAGACCCAGTACTTC. Translating gives CASSSGLAEPQETQYF. The complete variable domain, with remaining parts taken from reference TRBV5-4 and TRBJ2-5, reads ETGVTQSPTHLIKTRGQQVTLRCSSQSGHNTVSWYQQALGQGPQFIFQYYREEENGRGNFPPRFSGLQFPNYSSELNVNALELDDSALYLCASSSGLAEPQETQYFGPGTRLLVL.

This clone was recorded once. The rearrangement links TRBV9 to TRBJ2-1, with D unresolved. Germline assignment: CDR1 SGDLS and CDR2 YYNGEE. V lost 2 bases and J 0 bases, leaving 9 bases between the germline ends. The CDR3 covers 15 residues. Here the CDR3 reads CASSVGAASYNEQFF. CDR3 nucleotides: TGTGCCAGCAGCGTCGGCGCGGCCTCCTACAATGAGCAGTTCTTC.

The V and J genes are TRBV6-5 and TRBJ2-7; TRBD2 aligns across 14 bases. V lost 8 bases to trimming and J lost 5 bases; unmatched junction nucleotides: 5. Germline V lookup: CDR1 MNHEY, CDR2 SVGAGI. The CDR3 runs to 14 residues. This CDR3 reads CASGTSGGFNEQYF. The CDR3 DNA reads as TGTGCCAGCGGGACTAGCGGGGGTTTCAACGAGCAGTACTTC.

CDR3 nucleotides: TGTGCCAGCGCCCTTCGGGGTGGATATGGCTACACCTTC. It encodes CASALRGGYGYTF. The chain uses TRBV5-4 and TRBJ1-2; D is undetermined. The germline V gene has CDR1 SGHNT and CDR2 YYREEE (reference sequence). There are 13 residues in the CDR3. V dropped 7 bases and J dropped 5 bases, with 15 bases sitting between them.

The genes are TRBV19 and TRBJ1-1, with D possibly TRBD1 on 5 matching bases. Germline V gene sequence: CDR1 LNHDA, CDR2 SQIVND (reference sequence). Trimming shortened V by 3 bases and J by 12 bases, and 17 bases separated the two germline ends. The CDR3 is 13 residues long. Here the CDR3 reads CASSMGPQIVTFF. The CDR3 bases are TGTGCCAGTAGTATGGGGCCTCAAATCGTAACTTTCTTT.

The CDR3 DNA is TGCGCCAGCAGCCCCCGGACAGAGCCCACTGGGGCCAACGTCCTGACTTTC. Its protein is CASSPRTEPTGANVLTF. J is TRBJ2-6 and V is TRBV4-3; possible D gene TRBD1, 6 bases. CDR1 is LGHNA and CDR2 is YSLEER in the germline V gene. Trimming stripped 4 bases from V and 2 bases from J, with 15 bases between. The CDR3 has 17 residues.

The chain combines TRBV19 with TRBJ1-1; 9 nucleotides line up with TRBD1. Germline-derived CDR1 and CDR2 are LNHDA and SQIVND (reference sequence). This CDR3 has 14 residues. Trimming removed 5 bases from V and 7 bases from J; junction bases left unmatched: 8. The CDR3 protein is CASSVNRGLGEAFF. The CDR3 nucleotides read TGTGCCAGTAGTGTTAACAGGGGGCTAGGTGAAGCTTTCTTT.

This chain uses TRBV7-6 with TRBJ2-3, with 10 bases aligning to TRBD1. Trimming removed 5 bases from V and 3 bases from J; junction bases left unmatched: 8. This CDR3 has 16 amino acids. Per the germline V gene, CDR1 is SGHVS and CDR2 is FNYEAQ. The DNA for the CDR3 is TGTGCCAGCAGCGGAACCCGGGACAGGGGTACAGATACGCAGTATTTT. This translates into CASSGTRDRGTDTQYF. Complete variable domain (other parts from reference TRBV7-6 and TRBJ2-3): GAGVSQSPRYKVTKRGQDVALRCDPISGHVSLYWYRQALGQGPEFLTYFNYEAQQDKSGLPNDRFSAERPEGSISTLTIQRTEQRDSAMYRCASSGTRDRGTDTQYFGPGTRLTVL.

The rearrangement links TRBV7-2 to TRBJ2-3; 9 bases are shared with TRBD2. The CDR3 covers 17 residues. CDR1 and CDR2 (germline): SGHTA, FQGNSA. Trimming took 3 bases from V and 5 from J; bases not matched to a gene: 12. The CDR3 region has the DNA TGTGCCAGCAGCTTGCGAGAGTGGCGGGAGGGCCTAGATACGCAGTATTTT. It specifies CASSLREWREGLDTQYF.

The rearrangement links TRBV19 to TRBJ1-4, with D possibly being TRBD1 (6 bases). The V gene's germline CDR1 is LNHDA and CDR2 SQIVND (reference sequence). V was pared by 4 bases and J by 4 bases, with 13 bases between. CDR3 length: 15 amino acids. The chain's CDR3 is CASSTGGAVNEKLFF. The CDR3 bases are TGTGCCAGTAGTACCGGGGGGGCCGTTAATGAAAAACTGTTTTTT. Supplemented by reference TRBV19 and TRBJ1-4, the full variable domain reads DGGITQSPKYLFRKEGQNVTLSCEQNLNHDAMYWYRQDPGQGLRLIYYSQIVNDFQKGDIAEGYSVSREKKESFPLTVTSAQKNPTAFYLCASSTGGAVNEKLFFGSGTQLSVL.

The CDR3 coding sequence is TGTGCCAGCAGCCCCCAAGGGGGTTATTCACCCCTCCACTTT. This translates into CASSPQGGYSPLHF. The V call is TRBV7-9, the J call TRBJ1-6; perhaps TRBD1 as D (6 bases). V was trimmed by 5 bases and J by 8 bases, leaving 13 bases between them. From germline, CDR1 is SEHNR and CDR2 FQNEAQ (reference sequence). There are 14 residues in the CDR3.

The J gene is TRBJ2-1, the V gene TRBV18; TRBD2 matches at 11 bases. Germline-derived CDR1 and CDR2 are KGHSH and LQKENI. The CDR3 runs 15 residues. V shed 1 base, J shed 7 bases, and the junction held 3 bases outside the gene matches. CDR3 nucleotide sequence: TGTGCCAGCTCACCACGTAGCGGGGGGGCTAATGAGCAGTTCTTC. Amino acid sequence: CASSPRSGGANEQFF.

The rearrangement joins TRBV11-2 to TRBJ2-7; TRBD1 might be the D (7 bases). The germline CDR1 and CDR2 sequences are SGHAT and FQNNGV. V was cut by 5 bases and J by 1 base, with 24 bases left in between. This CDR3 comprises 18 residues. CDR3 coding DNA: TGTGCCAGCAGCATTACAACAGGGGACTCTGGAGTTTCCTACGAGCAGTACTTC. Amino acid sequence: CASSITTGDSGVSYEQYF.

CDR3 in DNA: TGTGCCAGCATCCGGTTCCCTAATAGCAATCAGCCCCAGCATTTT. Translation: CASIRFPNSNQPQHF. The chain uses TRBV28 and TRBJ1-5; D gene ambiguous. CDR1 and CDR2 from the germline V gene are MDHEN and SYDVKM. V shed 7 bases and J shed 0 bases, with 13 bases lying between them. The CDR3 runs to 15 residues.